Following are 8 T cell receptor beta chains from one sample sequenced in a study of T cell repertoires in cytomegalovirus infection. The antigens for these receptors are not known. TCRdb ran MiXCR on the reads and lists one entry per CDR3 protein. The repertoire holds hundreds of thousands of distinct CDR3 sequences, with about 30% as singletons. Specimen: cultured CD8+ T cells from PBMCs, collected from culture after CMV antigen stimulation. The receptors here all came from a human donor in good health (CMV status not recorded). Some clones in this sample may be carry-over from other donors' samples.

This clonotype was seen more than once but under ten times. The J gene is TRBJ1-5, the V gene TRBV10-3; 8 bases fit TRBD1. This CDR3 has 13 residues. Germline CDR1 ENHRY, CDR2 SYGVKD. With V trimmed by 10 bases and J by 4 bases, 6 bases remained unmatched. In DNA form, the CDR3 reads TGTGCCACCGGACAGGGCCTTAATCAGCCCCAGCATTTT. Translating gives CATGQGLNQPQHF.

The chain carries TRBV4-1 and TRBJ1-5; 10 nucleotides align to TRBD1. The CDR3 totals 17 residues. J gave up 5 bases and V 4 bases, and 11 bases lay outside the gene matches. Germline V gene data show CDR1 as MGHRA and CDR2 as YSYEKL. The CDR3, as DNA: TGCGCCAGCAGCCCCCGGGACAGGGGTTTTGTGTATCAGCCCCAGCATTTT. Its translation is CASSPRDRGFVYQPQHF.

This clonotype has just a few counts. This chain uses TRBV5-4 with TRBJ2-1; D possibly corresponds to TRBD1 (6 bases). The CDR3 has 13 amino acids. The germline CDR1 and CDR2 sequences are SGHNT and YYREEE (reference sequence). V gave up 2 bases and J gave up 6 bases, with 9 bases separating them. The CDR3 nucleotides are TGTGCCAGCAGCTTACAGGACAGCAATGAGCAGTTCTTC. Amino acids: CASSLQDSNEQFF.

This clonotype was counted between two and nine times. CDR3 protein: CASSPERGGSQETQYF. The CDR3 region has the DNA TGTGCCAGCAGCCCAGAGCGGGGGGGTTCCCAAGAGACCCAGTACTTC. The chain is built from TRBV7-8 and TRBJ2-5, with 10 positions matching TRBD2. CDR1 and CDR2 (germline): SGHVS, FQNEAQ. The CDR3 is 16 amino acids. Germline trimming cut 5 bases from V and 1 base from J; bases unmatched to any gene: 7.

As concerns this clonotype: The junction differs from germline at one of its ends, possibly a read error. The chain uses TRBV7-1 and TRBJ2-5; TRBD1 matches 9 bases. TRBV7-1 is flagged as an ORF with uncertain function. This CDR3 contains 15 residues. The CDR3 reads CANSPPDRGPETQYF. CDR3 nucleotide sequence: TGTGCCAACAGCCCCCCGGACAGGGGCCCGGAGACCCAGTACTTC.

The V call is TRBV11-3, the J call TRBJ2-2; 11 nucleotides align to TRBD2. Trimming took 5 bases from V and 7 from J; bases not matched to a gene: 15. The CDR3 spans 18 residues. CDR1 is SGHNT, CDR2 YENEEA, per germline. The CDR3 region is CASSESKTSGGIHGELFF. In DNA form, the CDR3 reads TGTGCCAGCAGCGAGTCAAAAACTAGCGGGGGTATCCACGGGGAGCTGTTTTTT.

This clonotype was found many times. The CDR3 bases are TGTGCCAGCAGCCACCGGGATGGTGAAAGTAATACGCAGTATTTT. Protein product: CASSHRDGESNTQYF. This chain connects TRBV7-2 to TRBJ2-3; a possible D gene is TRBD2 (5 bases). CDR1 is SGHTA and CDR2 is FQGNSA in the germline V gene. The length of the CDR3 is 15 residues. V was shortened by 5 bases and J by 7 bases, with 19 bases between the two germline ends.

The V and J genes are TRBV6-1 and TRBJ1-2, with TRBD1 matching over 7 bases. The V gene end was trimmed by 3 bases and the J gene end by 2 bases; junction bases not matched to a gene: 12. The CDR3 extends over 17 amino acids. Per germline, CDR1 MNHNS and CDR2 SASEGT. The CDR3 sequence is CASSDPWGTEFNYGYTF. The CDR3 DNA sequence: TGTGCCAGCAGTGACCCCTGGGGGACAGAATTCAACTATGGCTACACCTTC.